The next 15 T cell receptor beta chains were all read from a single sample in a study of blood T cell repertoires in COVID-19. Produced via immunoSEQ multiplex PCR; TCRdb's table is partial and in-frame only. The sample records fewer than 150,000 clones, roughly 85% being singletons. Sequencing was done on a sample of peripheral blood. The receptors here all came from a human donor in a cohort sampled during active COVID-19.

The CDR3 DNA follows: TGTGCCAGCAGTGAAGACGGTAACTATGGCTACACCTTC. Its translation: CASSEDGNYGYTF. This sequence joins TRBV6-1 and TRBJ1-2, with no clear D. V shed 1 base and J shed 1 base, with 4 bases lying between them. CDR3 length: 13 residues. Germline V gives CDR1 MNHNS, CDR2 SASEGT.

This rearrangement joins TRBV7-2 to TRBJ2-1; 13 nucleotides agree with TRBD2. This CDR3 region has 14 residues. J was trimmed by 5 bases and V by 11 bases; bases with no gene match: 6. Germline loops: CDR1 SGHTA, CDR2 FQGNSA. CDR3 sequence: CAGKTSGGNNEQFF. In nucleotides, the CDR3 is TGTGCCGGTAAGACTAGCGGGGGGAACAATGAGCAGTTCTTC.

The V and J genes are TRBV4-3 and TRBJ2-5; D may be TRBD2 (6 bases). V was shortened by 0 bases and J by 5 bases, with 7 bases between the two germline ends. CDR3 length equals 13 residues. Germline V gene sequence: CDR1 LGHNA, CDR2 YSLEER. In nucleotides, the CDR3 is TGCGCCAGCAGCCAAGATCGGGGGGAGACCCAGTACTTC. Amino acids: CASSQDRGETQYF.

The chain has TRBV27 and TRBJ2-1; 9 bases are shared with TRBD2. CDR1 and CDR2 (germline): MNHEY, SMNVEV (reference sequence). The CDR3 has 18 residues. With V trimmed by 2 bases and J by 0 bases, 8 bases remained unmatched. The CDR3 DNA follows: TGTGCCAGCAGTTTAATTCCGGGACTAGCAGCCTCCTACAATGAGCAGTTCTTC. Residues: CASSLIPGLAASYNEQFF.

The genes are TRBV29-1 and TRBJ1-1; D gene ambiguous. The CDR3 spans 12 residues. The V end was cut by 6 bases, the J end by 4 bases, with 12 bases between. From germline, CDR1 is SQVTM and CDR2 ANQGSEA. CDR3 sequence (DNA): TGCAGCGTCCATAGACAAATCACTGAAGCTTTCTTT. It codes for CSVHRQITEAFF.

This clone was detected ten times or more. The chain recombines TRBV4-2 with TRBJ1-5; D may be TRBD1 (5 bases). Germline V gene data show CDR1 as LGHNA and CDR2 as YNFKEQ. Trimming took off 0 bases at V and 8 bases at J, with 17 bases between the two ends. The CDR3 contains 16 residues. The CDR3 protein is CASSQESNLLGEPQHF. In DNA form, the CDR3 reads TGTGCCAGCAGCCAAGAAAGTAATTTGTTAGGGGAGCCCCAGCATTTT.

The rearrangement uses TRBV5-1 and TRBJ1-4; the D gene is possibly TRBD1 (5 bases). Germline lookup yields CDR1 SGHRS and CDR2 YFSETQ. The CDR3 runs 14 residues. Trimming took 5 bases from V and 8 from J, leaving 16 bases between them. CDR3 sequence reads: CASSLSRVGEKLFF. For the CDR3, the DNA is TGCGCCAGCAGTTTAAGCAGGGTTGGGGAAAAACTGTTTTTT.

The chain recombines TRBV5-4 with TRBJ1-3; D remains unclear. Looked up from germline, CDR1 is SGHNT and CDR2 is YYREEE (reference sequence). The CDR3 consists of 15 residues. V was trimmed by 4 bases and J by 2 bases, leaving 13 bases between them. In DNA form, the CDR3 reads TGTGCCAGCAGCCCGATTGGCGGGGCTGGAAACACCATATATTTT. This sequence encodes CASSPIGGAGNTIYF.

The chain carries TRBV20-1 and TRBJ1-5, with D hard to call. The CDR3 is 12 amino acids. Trimming removed 3 bases from V and 5 bases from J, with 8 bases in between. Germline CDR1 reads DFQATT; CDR2 reads SNEGSKA (reference sequence). CDR3 coding DNA: TGCAGTGCTAGTGAACCGGATCAGCCCCAGCATTTT. It is translated as CSASEPDQPQHF.

The V gene is TRBV4-1, the J gene TRBJ2-1; D may be TRBD2 (7 bases). The CDR3 sequence is 15 residues long. The V gene lost 3 bases and the J gene lost 8 bases, with 17 bases spanning the gap. CDR1 is MGHRA and CDR2 is YSYEKL in the germline V gene. The chain's CDR3 is CASSQGLPRGDEQFF. For the CDR3, the DNA is TGCGCCAGCAGCCAGGGACTACCCAGGGGCGATGAGCAGTTCTTC.

The chain uses TRBV9 and TRBJ2-3; 10 nucleotides line up with TRBD2. Germline CDR1 SGDLS, CDR2 YYNGEE. CDR3 length: 16 residues. The J segment lost 3 bases and the V segment lost 4 bases, leaving 8 bases of the junction unmatched. CDR3 sequence: CASSPSGGARTDTQYF. In nucleotides, the CDR3 is TGTGCCAGCAGCCCAAGCGGGGGGGCGAGGACAGATACGCAGTATTTT.

The gene calls are TRBV2 and TRBJ1-6; D gene ambiguous. This CDR3 is built from 16 residues. CDR1 and CDR2 (germline): SNHLY, FYNNEI. Trimming shortened V by 8 bases and J by 0 bases, and 14 bases separated the two germline ends. The CDR3 nucleotides read TGTGCCAGCGATGTCAAAGGAGGCTCCTATAATTCACCCCTCCACTTT. This encodes CASDVKGGSYNSPLHF.

This sequence joins TRBV12-3 or TRBV12-4 and TRBJ2-1, with TRBD1 as a possible D gene (6 bases). This CDR3 spans 13 amino acids. Trimming took 6 bases from V and 9 from J, leaving 15 bases between them. CDR3 coding DNA: TGTGCCAGCAGGGCATTGCAGGGGACTGAGCAGTTCTTC. It translates to CASRALQGTEQFF.

This clone was seen a handful of times. The chain employs TRBV10-3 and TRBJ1-3; a weak D match, TRBD1 (5 bases). V was trimmed by 6 bases and J by 3 bases, leaving 12 bases between them. The germline V gene has CDR1 ENHRY and CDR2 SYGVKD. This CDR3 region has 14 residues. CDR3 loop: CAISGGSFGNTIYF. CDR3 DNA: TGTGCCATCAGCGGGGGGTCATTTGGAAACACCATATATTTT.

CDR3 in amino acids: CASSAQRDLNYGYTF. CDR3 bases: TGTGCCAGCAGCGCCCAGCGGGACCTTAACTATGGCTACACCTTC. The V gene is TRBV9, the J gene TRBJ1-2; a possible D gene is TRBD1 (5 bases). In germline, CDR1 is SGDLS, CDR2 YYNGEE. This CDR3 is 15 amino acids long. V was cut by 3 bases and J by 1 base, with 13 bases left in between.